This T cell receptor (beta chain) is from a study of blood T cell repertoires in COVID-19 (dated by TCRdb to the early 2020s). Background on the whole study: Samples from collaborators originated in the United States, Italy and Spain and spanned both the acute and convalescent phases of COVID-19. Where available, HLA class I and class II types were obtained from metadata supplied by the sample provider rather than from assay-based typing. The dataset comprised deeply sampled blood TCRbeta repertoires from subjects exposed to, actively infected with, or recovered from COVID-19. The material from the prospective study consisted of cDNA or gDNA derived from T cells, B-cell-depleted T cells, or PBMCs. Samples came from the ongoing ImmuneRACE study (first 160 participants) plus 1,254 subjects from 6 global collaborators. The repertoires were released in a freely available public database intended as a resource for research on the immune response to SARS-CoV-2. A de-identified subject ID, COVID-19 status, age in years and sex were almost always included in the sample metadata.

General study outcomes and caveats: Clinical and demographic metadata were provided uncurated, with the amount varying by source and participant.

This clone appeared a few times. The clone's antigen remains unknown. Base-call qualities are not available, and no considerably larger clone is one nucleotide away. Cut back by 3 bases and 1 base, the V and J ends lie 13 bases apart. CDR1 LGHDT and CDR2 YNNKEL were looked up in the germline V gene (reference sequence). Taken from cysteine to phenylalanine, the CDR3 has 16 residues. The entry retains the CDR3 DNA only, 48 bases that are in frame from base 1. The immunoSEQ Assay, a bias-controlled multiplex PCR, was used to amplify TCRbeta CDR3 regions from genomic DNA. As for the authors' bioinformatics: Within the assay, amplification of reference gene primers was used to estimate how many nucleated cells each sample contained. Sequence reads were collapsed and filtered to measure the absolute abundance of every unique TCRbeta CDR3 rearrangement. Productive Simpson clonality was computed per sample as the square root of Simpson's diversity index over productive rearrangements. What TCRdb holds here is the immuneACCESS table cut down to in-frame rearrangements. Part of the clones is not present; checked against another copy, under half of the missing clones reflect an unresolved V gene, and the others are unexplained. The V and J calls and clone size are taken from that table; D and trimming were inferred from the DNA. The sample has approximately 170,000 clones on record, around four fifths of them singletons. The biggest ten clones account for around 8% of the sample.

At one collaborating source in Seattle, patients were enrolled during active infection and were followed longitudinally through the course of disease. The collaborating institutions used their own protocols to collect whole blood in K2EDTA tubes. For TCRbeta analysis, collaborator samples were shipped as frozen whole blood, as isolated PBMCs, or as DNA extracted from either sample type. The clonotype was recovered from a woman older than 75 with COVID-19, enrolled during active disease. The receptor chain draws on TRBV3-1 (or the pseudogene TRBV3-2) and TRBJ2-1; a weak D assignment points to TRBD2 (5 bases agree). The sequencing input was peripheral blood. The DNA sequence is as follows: TGTGCCAGCAGCCAGTTTGTAGCGAGTTCCTACAATGAGCAGTTCTTC. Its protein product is CASSQFVASSYNEQFF.